The TCR beta chain described here comes from a study of cytomegalovirus exposure and HLA in healthy donors. Use of 60 Vbeta and 13 Jbeta primers characterized the PCR. Some clones are missing from TCRdb's copy, which holds only in-frame ones; the method was immunoSEQ multiplex PCR. The table has fewer than 55,000 clones, approximately 57% seen once. CDR3 length: 14 residues. The V gene's germline CDR1 is SGHDT and CDR2 YYEEEE. Trimming took off 5 bases at V and 5 bases at J, with 15 bases between the two ends. Specimen: PBMCs. The receptor was isolated from a man in his sixties in good health and CMV-seropositive. J is TRBJ2-3 and V is TRBV5-6; perhaps TRBD2 as D (7 bases). The CDR3: CASRVGGLGDTQYF. In DNA form, the CDR3 reads TGTGCCAGCAGGGTGGGGGGGCTTGGAGATACGCAGTATTTT.